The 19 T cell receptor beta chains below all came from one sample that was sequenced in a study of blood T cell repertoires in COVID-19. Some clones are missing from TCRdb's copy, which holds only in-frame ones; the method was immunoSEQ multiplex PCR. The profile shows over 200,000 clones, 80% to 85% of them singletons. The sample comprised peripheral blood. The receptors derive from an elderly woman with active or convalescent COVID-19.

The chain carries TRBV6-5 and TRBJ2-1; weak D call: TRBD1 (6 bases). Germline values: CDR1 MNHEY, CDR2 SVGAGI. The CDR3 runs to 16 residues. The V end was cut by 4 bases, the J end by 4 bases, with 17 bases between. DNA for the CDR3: TGTGCCAGCAGTTCACGGACAGCCGATCGGTACAATGAGCAGTTCTTC. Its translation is CASSSRTADRYNEQFF.

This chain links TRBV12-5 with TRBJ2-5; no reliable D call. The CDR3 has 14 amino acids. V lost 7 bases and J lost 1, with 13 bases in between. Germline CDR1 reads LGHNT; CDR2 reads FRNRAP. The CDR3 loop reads CASASVISQETQYF. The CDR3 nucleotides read TGTGCTAGTGCCTCCGTAATATCCCAAGAGACCCAGTACTTC. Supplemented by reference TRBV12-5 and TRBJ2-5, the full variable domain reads DARVTQTPRHKVTEMGQEVTMRCQPILGHNTVFWYRQTMMQGLELLAYFRNRAPLDDSGMPKDRFSAEMPDATLATLKIQPSEPRDSAVYFCASASVISQETQYFGPGTRLLVL.

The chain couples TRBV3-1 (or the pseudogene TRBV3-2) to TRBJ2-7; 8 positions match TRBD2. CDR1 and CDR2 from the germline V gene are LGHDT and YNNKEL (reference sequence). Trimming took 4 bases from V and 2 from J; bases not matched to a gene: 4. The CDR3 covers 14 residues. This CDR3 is CASSPIAGPYEQYF. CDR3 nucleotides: TGTGCCAGCAGCCCTATAGCGGGACCCTACGAGCAGTACTTC.

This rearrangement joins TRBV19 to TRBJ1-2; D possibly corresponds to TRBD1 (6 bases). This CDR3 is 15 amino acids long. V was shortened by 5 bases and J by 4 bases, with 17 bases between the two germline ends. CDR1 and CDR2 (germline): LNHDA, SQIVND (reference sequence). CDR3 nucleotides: TGTGCCAGTAGTTCGTTGCGTAGGGGGGGCTATGGCTACACCTTC. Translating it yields CASSSLRRGGYGYTF.

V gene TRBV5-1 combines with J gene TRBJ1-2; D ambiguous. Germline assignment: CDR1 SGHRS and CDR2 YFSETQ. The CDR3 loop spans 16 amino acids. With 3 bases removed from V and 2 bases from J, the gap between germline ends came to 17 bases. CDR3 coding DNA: TGCGCCAGCAGCTCCCTCCGGGGTCAGCAGAACTATGGCTACACCTTC. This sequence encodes CASSSLRGQQNYGYTF.

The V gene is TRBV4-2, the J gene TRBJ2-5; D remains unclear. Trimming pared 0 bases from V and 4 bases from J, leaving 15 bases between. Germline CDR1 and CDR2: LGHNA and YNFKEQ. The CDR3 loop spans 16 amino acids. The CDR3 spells CASSQEVRVAPETQYF. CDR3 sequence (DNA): TGTGCCAGCAGCCAAGAAGTACGGGTAGCCCCAGAGACCCAGTACTTC.

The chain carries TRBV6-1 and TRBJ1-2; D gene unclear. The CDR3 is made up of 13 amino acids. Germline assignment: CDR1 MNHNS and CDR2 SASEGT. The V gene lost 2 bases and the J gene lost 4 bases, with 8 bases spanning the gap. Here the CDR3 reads CASSERGSYGYTF. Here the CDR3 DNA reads TGTGCCAGCAGTGAACGGGGTTCCTATGGCTACACCTTC.

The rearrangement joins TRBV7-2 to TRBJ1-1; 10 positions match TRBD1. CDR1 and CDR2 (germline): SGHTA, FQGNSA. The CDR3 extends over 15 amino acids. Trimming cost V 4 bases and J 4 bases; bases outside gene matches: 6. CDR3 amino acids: CASSSGQGVGTEAFF. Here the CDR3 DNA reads TGTGCCAGCAGCTCAGGACAGGGGGTGGGCACTGAAGCTTTCTTT.

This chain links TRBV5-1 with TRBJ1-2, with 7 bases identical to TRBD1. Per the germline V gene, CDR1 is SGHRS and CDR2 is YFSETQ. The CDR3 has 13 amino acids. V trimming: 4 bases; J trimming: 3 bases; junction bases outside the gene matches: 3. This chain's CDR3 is CASSVTGDYGYTF. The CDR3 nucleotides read TGCGCCAGCAGCGTTACAGGGGACTATGGCTACACCTTC.

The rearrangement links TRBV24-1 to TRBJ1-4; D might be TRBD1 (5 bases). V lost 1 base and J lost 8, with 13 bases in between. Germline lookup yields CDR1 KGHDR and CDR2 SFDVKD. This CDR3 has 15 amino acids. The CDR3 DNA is TGTGCCACCAGTGATTTAGCGCAGGGTCTAGAAAAACTGTTTTTT. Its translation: CATSDLAQGLEKLFF.

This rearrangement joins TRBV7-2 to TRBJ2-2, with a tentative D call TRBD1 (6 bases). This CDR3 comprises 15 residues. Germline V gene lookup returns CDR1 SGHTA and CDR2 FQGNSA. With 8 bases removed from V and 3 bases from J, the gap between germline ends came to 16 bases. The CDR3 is CASRPQTGDTGELFF. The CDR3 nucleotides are TGTGCCAGCCGCCCGCAGACAGGAGACACCGGGGAGCTGTTTTTT.

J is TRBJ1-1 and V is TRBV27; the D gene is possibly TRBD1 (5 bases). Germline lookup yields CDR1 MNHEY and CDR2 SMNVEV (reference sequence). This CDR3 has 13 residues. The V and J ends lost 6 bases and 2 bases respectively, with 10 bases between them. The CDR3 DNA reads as TGTGCCAGCAGATCTCAGGGAAACACTGAAGCTTTCTTT. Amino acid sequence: CASRSQGNTEAFF.

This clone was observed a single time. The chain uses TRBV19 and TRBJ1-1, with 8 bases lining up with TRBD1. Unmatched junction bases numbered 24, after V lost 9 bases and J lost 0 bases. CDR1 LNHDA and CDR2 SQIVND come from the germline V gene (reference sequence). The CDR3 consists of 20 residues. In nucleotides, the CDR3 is TGTGCCAGCTGTGATCCCCCCCCGGGACAGGAACCGATCATGAACACTGAAGCTTTCTTT. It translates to CASCDPPPGQEPIMNTEAFF.

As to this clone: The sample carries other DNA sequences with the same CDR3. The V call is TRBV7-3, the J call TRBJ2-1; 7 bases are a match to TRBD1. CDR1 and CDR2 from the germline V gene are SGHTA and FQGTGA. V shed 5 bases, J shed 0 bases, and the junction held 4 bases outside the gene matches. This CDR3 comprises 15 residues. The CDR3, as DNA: TGTGCCAGCAGCCCAAGACAGGGCTCCTACAATGAGCAGTTCTTC. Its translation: CASSPRQGSYNEQFF.

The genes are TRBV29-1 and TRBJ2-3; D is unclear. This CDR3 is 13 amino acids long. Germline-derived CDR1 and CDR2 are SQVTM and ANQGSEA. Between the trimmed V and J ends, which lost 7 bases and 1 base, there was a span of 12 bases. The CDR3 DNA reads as TGCAGCGCAGACTCTAAAGGCACAGATACGCAGTATTTT. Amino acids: CSADSKGTDTQYF.

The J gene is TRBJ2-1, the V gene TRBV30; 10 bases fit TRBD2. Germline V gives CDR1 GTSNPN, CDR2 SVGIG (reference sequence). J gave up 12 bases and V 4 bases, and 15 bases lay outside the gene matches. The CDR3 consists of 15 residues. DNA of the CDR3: TGTGCCTGGATTCCACCGAGCGGGAGGGCGGGAGTGCAGTTCTTC. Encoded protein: CAWIPPSGRAGVQFF.

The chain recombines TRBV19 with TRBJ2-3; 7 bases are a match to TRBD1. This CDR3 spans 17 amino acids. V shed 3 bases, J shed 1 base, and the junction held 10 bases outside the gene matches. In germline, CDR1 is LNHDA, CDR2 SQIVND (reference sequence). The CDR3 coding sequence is TGTGCCAGTAGTATGAAGGGGGCGATGCCTGGCACAGATACGCAGTATTTT. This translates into CASSMKGAMPGTDTQYF.

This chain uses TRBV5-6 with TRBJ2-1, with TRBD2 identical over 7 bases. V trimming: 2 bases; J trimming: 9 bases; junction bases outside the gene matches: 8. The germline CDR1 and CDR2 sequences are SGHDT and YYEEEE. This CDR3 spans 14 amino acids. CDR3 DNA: TGTGCCAGCAGCTTTGTTGGGGAGGGCGGTGAGCAGTTCTTC. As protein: CASSFVGEGGEQFF.

The CDR3: CASSFYGEQYF. Here the CDR3 DNA reads TGTGCCAGCAGTTTCTATGGCGAGCAGTACTTC. The V and J genes are TRBV12-3 or TRBV12-4 and TRBJ2-7; D remains ambiguous. The CDR3 consists of 11 residues. V was shortened by 3 bases and J by 6 bases, with 6 bases between the two germline ends.